This TCR beta chain came from a study of blood T cell repertoires in COVID-19. As for the study in general: T cells, B-cell-depleted T cells, or PBMCs provided the cDNA or gDNA that served as material.

Sequencing used immunoSEQ multiplex PCR; TCRdb keeps in-frame clones, though not all of them. The top ten hold around 14% of the sample, which has under 300,000 clones, approximately 86% seen once. The CDR3 spans 11 residues. V shed 11 bases, J shed 9 bases, and the junction held 7 bases outside the gene matches. Per the germline V gene, CDR1 is MNHEY and CDR2 is SMNVEV (reference sequence). Source material: peripheral blood. The origin of this receptor is a woman aged 70-85 years with COVID-19, enrolled during active disease. The chain employs TRBV27 and TRBJ2-1; 7 bases are a match to TRBD1. The CDR3 is CACEQGTEQFF. The CDR3 DNA reads as TGTGCCTGCGAACAGGGGACTGAGCAGTTCTTC.